This T cell receptor beta chain was sequenced for a study of regulatory T cells in long-lasting Graves disease. The V gene lost 3 bases and the J gene lost 7 bases, with 13 bases spanning the gap. This CDR3 spans 14 amino acids. In germline, CDR1 is GTSNPN, CDR2 SVGIG (reference sequence). Specified time point: newly diagnosed GD, antithyroid drugs for less than 3 months. PBMC-derived RNA was used for the TCR library. TCR beta libraries were built with iRepertoire HTBI primers and Arm-PCR of CDR3 regions. TCRdb independently ran MiXCR on the multiplex PCR reads; one entry per CDR3 protein. The sample carries hundreds of thousands of distinct CDR3 sequences, 16% recorded once. These data were also reused for a study on T cells in Graves' hyperthyroidism and ophthalmopathy. That work adds: If no ophthalmopathy progression occurred within 18 months, Graves' hyperthyroidism was stable.

The starting material was peripheral blood mononuclear cells (PBMCs), obtained at new diagnosis, from a patient treated with antithyroid drugs. The chain recombines TRBV30 with TRBJ1-6, with a weak D call TRBD1 (6 bases). This TCR was sampled from a woman in her 30s with Graves disease. CDR3 in amino acids: CAWRATGRNSPLHF. CDR3 DNA sequence: TGTGCCTGGAGGGCGACAGGAAGGAATTCACCCCTCCACTTT.